These 26 T cell receptor beta chains originate from one sample sequenced in a study of OX40 agonist ivuxolimab in advanced cancers. Using immunoSEQ multiplex PCR, the repertoire was profiled, and TCRdb retains in-frame clones only, with some absent. The table has approximately 77,000 clones, less than 95% seen once. Here the sequenced sample was CD4+ or CD8+ T cells sorted from blood, taken in a trial of the OX40 agonist ivuxolimab. Every receptor here comes from an adult with an advanced solid tumor such as melanoma, head and neck, liver or kidney cancer.

The V gene is TRBV2, the J gene TRBJ2-1, with D possibly being TRBD1 (6 bases). Germline V gives CDR1 SNHLY, CDR2 FYNNEI. The CDR3 runs 12 residues. The ends were cut back, 7 bases at V and 8 bases at J, with 12 bases in the middle. Here the CDR3 reads CASIEGGHEQFF. Written as DNA, the CDR3 is TGTGCCAGCATCGAAGGGGGTCATGAGCAGTTCTTC.

The table lists this clone with a count of one. This chain uses TRBV5-6 with TRBJ2-7; a possible D gene is TRBD1 (5 bases). The CDR3 consists of 14 residues. The V gene lost 1 base and the J gene lost 3 bases, with 11 bases spanning the gap. Germline CDR1 SGHDT, CDR2 YYEEEE. The CDR3 is CASSLLGLVYEQYF. The CDR3 coding sequence is TGTGCCAGCAGCTTGTTGGGGCTCGTCTACGAGCAGTACTTC. Drawing the rest from reference TRBV5-6 and TRBJ2-7, the complete variable domain is DAGVTQSPTHLIKTRGQQVTLRCSPKSGHDTVSWYQQALGQGPQFIFQYYEEEERQRGNFPDRFSGHQFPNYSSELNVNALLLGDSALYLCASSLLGLVYEQYFGPGTRLTVT.

The rearrangement joins TRBV7-9 to TRBJ2-5; D is tentatively TRBD1 or TRBD2 (5 bases each). The CDR3 contains 16 residues. Germline V CDR1 and CDR2: SEHNR, FQNEAQ (reference sequence). V was cut by 5 bases and J by 2 bases, with 18 bases left in between. The CDR3 is CASSAAPGRIQETQYF. The CDR3 DNA reads TGTGCCAGCAGCGCCGCCCCGGGACGGATTCAAGAGACCCAGTACTTC. Together with reference TRBV7-9 and TRBJ2-5, the CDR3 gives the full variable domain: DTGVSQNPRHKITKRGQNVTFRCDPISEHNRLYWYRQTLGQGPEFLTYFQNEAQLEKSRLLSDRFSAERPKGSFSTLEIQRTEQGDSAMYLCASSAAPGRIQETQYFGPGTRLLVL.

This clone has a handful of counts. J is TRBJ1-5 and V is TRBV5-1, with D tentatively TRBD1 (6 bases). The CDR3 totals 15 residues. V was pared by 4 bases and J by 0 bases, with 11 bases between. Germline loops: CDR1 SGHRS, CDR2 YFSETQ. CDR3 in DNA: TGCGCCAGCAGCCTGGGGGCCAATAGCAATCAGCCCCAGCATTTT. Encoded protein: CASSLGANSNQPQHF.

The chain uses TRBV28 and TRBJ1-5, with D possibly being TRBD1 (5 bases). V was trimmed by 3 bases and J by 3 bases, leaving 12 bases between them. CDR1 and CDR2 from the germline V gene are MDHEN and SYDVKM. The CDR3 runs 15 residues. The chain's CDR3 is CASSLIDRLNQPQHF. CDR3 bases: TGTGCCAGCAGTTTGATCGACAGACTCAATCAGCCCCAGCATTTT.

The rearrangement uses TRBV7-3 and TRBJ2-1, with D unclear. The CDR3 spans 14 residues. Trimming took 5 bases from V and 5 from J, leaving 13 bases between them. Germline V CDR1 and CDR2: SGHTA, FQGTGA. CDR3 sequence: CASSRAVDDNEQFF. CDR3 nucleotides: TGTGCCAGCAGCCGAGCCGTAGATGACAATGAGCAGTTCTTC.

This clone has a single count. V gene TRBV6-1 combines with J gene TRBJ1-2; D is unclear. CDR1 MNHNS and CDR2 SASEGT come from the germline V gene. The CDR3 consists of 11 residues. V lost 2 bases and J lost 8, with 6 bases in between. The CDR3, as DNA: TGTGCCAGCAGTGAAAAAGGGGGCTACACCTTC. Translation gives CASSEKGGYTF.

The rearrangement joins TRBV11-3 to TRBJ2-5; weak D call: TRBD2 (5 bases). With 5 bases removed from V and 1 base from J, the gap between germline ends came to 11 bases. CDR3 size: 14 residues. Germline V gene lookup returns CDR1 SGHNT and CDR2 YENEEA. CDR3 residues: CASSPSRGQETQYF. In nucleotides, the CDR3 is TGTGCCAGCAGCCCTAGCCGGGGCCAAGAGACCCAGTACTTC.

The chain combines TRBV19 with TRBJ1-5; TRBD1 aligns across 7 bases. Germline V gene lookup returns CDR1 LNHDA and CDR2 SQIVND (reference sequence). V lost 10 bases and J lost 0; bases outside the gene matches: 6. The CDR3 loop spans 14 amino acids. The CDR3 region has the DNA TGTGCCACCCGGGACAGAGATAGCAATCAGCCCCAGCATTTT. Its protein product is CATRDRDSNQPQHF.

The chain couples TRBV11-3 to TRBJ1-1; D is unclear. Germline lookup yields CDR1 SGHNT and CDR2 YENEEA. The CDR3 runs 14 residues. V shed 2 bases and J shed 0 bases, with 7 bases lying between them. This CDR3 is CASSLTAMNTEAFF. The CDR3 DNA follows: TGTGCCAGCAGCTTAACAGCTATGAACACTGAAGCTTTCTTT. The full variable domain, its missing parts supplied by reference TRBV11-3 and TRBJ1-1, is EAGVVQSPRYKIIEKKQPVAFWCNPISGHNTLYWYLQNLGQGPELLIRYENEEAVDDSQLPKDRFSAERLKGVDSTLKIQPAELGDSAVYLCASSLTAMNTEAFFGQGTRLTVV.

This chain links TRBV30 with TRBJ1-5; the match to TRBD1 covers 8 bases. CDR1 is GTSNPN and CDR2 is SVGIG in the germline V gene (reference sequence). The CDR3 runs to 15 residues. Trimming at V came to 2 bases and at J to 3 bases, leaving 6 bases not matched to a gene. CDR3 bases: TGTGCCTGGAGTACTGGACAGGGCCCCAATCAGCCCCAGCATTTT. Protein product: CAWSTGQGPNQPQHF.

The chain uses TRBV5-1 and TRBJ1-1, with D tentatively TRBD1 (5 bases). CDR3 length: 12 amino acids. V dropped 4 bases and J dropped 6 bases, with 10 bases sitting between them. CDR1 is SGHRS, CDR2 YFSETQ, per germline. The DNA for the CDR3 is TGCGCCAGCAGCCCGGGGCTTTCTGAAGCTTTCTTT. Residues: CASSPGLSEAFF. Full variable domain (missing parts from reference TRBV5-1 and TRBJ1-1): KAGVTQTPRYLIKTRGQQVTLSCSPISGHRSVSWYQQTPGQGLQFLFEYFSETQRNKGNFPGRFSGRQFSNSRSEMNVSTLELGDSALYLCASSPGLSEAFFGQGTRLTVV.

The rearrangement uses TRBV10-3 and TRBJ1-1; TRBD1 matches 8 bases. The CDR3 totals 15 residues. Germline V gene data show CDR1 as ENHRY and CDR2 as SYGVKD. Trimming cost V 2 bases and J 4 bases; bases outside gene matches: 6. The CDR3 spells CAISEQGAMGTEAFF. In DNA form, the CDR3 reads TGTGCCATCAGTGAGCAGGGGGCGATGGGCACTGAAGCTTTCTTT.

This clone was counted a single time. V is TRBV12-2 and J is TRBJ2-7. TRBV12-2 is annotated as a pseudogene. The CDR3 covers 13 residues. CDR3 in DNA: TGTGCAAGTCGCTTTGTGCCCATCTACGAGCAGTACTTC. Its translation: CASRFVPIYEQYF.

The chain combines TRBV5-1 with TRBJ2-1, with 7 bases lining up with TRBD1. V was clipped by 4 bases and J by 7 bases; unmatched bases: 8. CDR1 and CDR2 from the germline V gene are SGHRS and YFSETQ. This CDR3 is 14 amino acids long. The CDR3 reads CASSQTGLNNEQFF. CDR3 nucleotide sequence: TGCGCCAGCAGCCAGACAGGGCTTAATAATGAGCAGTTCTTC.

This chain joins TRBV4-3 and TRBJ2-2; TRBD1 matches at 10 bases. CDR1 and CDR2 (germline): LGHNA, YSLEER. This CDR3 spans 14 amino acids. V shed 4 bases and J 4 bases; nucleotides not matched to a gene: 0. The CDR3: CASSRDRGTGELFF. The CDR3, as DNA: TGCGCCAGCAGCCGGGACAGGGGCACCGGGGAGCTGTTTTTT.

The table lists this clone with a count of one. The V and J genes are TRBV18 and TRBJ2-3; perhaps D is TRBD1 or TRBD2 (5 bases each). V gave up 6 bases and J gave up 3 bases, with 13 bases separating them. The CDR3 totals 14 residues. The V gene's germline CDR1 is KGHSH and CDR2 LQKENI. CDR3 nucleotide sequence: TGTGCCAGCTCGGAAGTGGGGGAAACAGATACGCAGTATTTT. It yields the protein CASSEVGETDTQYF.

The chain uses TRBV7-2 and TRBJ2-5, with 11 bases fitting TRBD2. Germline V gene sequence: CDR1 SGHTA, CDR2 FQGNSA. Trimming took 8 bases from V and 5 from J; bases not matched to a gene: 13. The CDR3 covers 16 residues. The DNA of the CDR3 is TGTGCCAGCCGCCCCCGGGGGGCTAGCGGGAGGGAGACCCAGTACTTC. Translated, it gives CASRPRGASGRETQYF.

This clone has just one count. The V and J genes are TRBV10-3 and TRBJ2-1, with D maybe TRBD2 (6 bases). From germline, CDR1 is ENHRY and CDR2 SYGVKD. The CDR3 contains 15 residues. V was pared by 3 bases and J by 5 bases, with 14 bases between. As DNA, the CDR3 is TGTGCCATCAGTGACCCTGGGGGACTTAACAATGAGCAGTTCTTC. Amino acids: CAISDPGGLNNEQFF.

V gene TRBV14 combines with J gene TRBJ2-1; 8 bases are shared with TRBD2. The CDR3 has 16 residues. Losses at the gene ends were 5 bases for V and 2 bases for J; bases not matched to a gene: 8. CDR1 SGHDN and CDR2 FVKESK come from the germline V gene. CDR3 amino acids: CASSSPGLEPYNEQFF. The CDR3 nucleotides read TGTGCCAGCAGCTCCCCGGGACTAGAGCCCTACAATGAGCAGTTCTTC.

CDR3 in amino acids: CASSLEASGRIETEQFF. The CDR3 nucleotides read TGTGCCAGCAGCTTAGAGGCTAGCGGGAGGATTGAGACTGAGCAGTTCTTC. The chain links TRBV11-3 to TRBJ2-1; 11 bases match TRBD2. The CDR3 is 17 residues long. Germline CDR1 and CDR2: SGHNT and YENEEA. Germline trimming cut 0 bases from V and 9 bases from J; bases unmatched to any gene: 10.

This chain links TRBV4-2 with TRBJ2-1, with 7 bases matching TRBD2. In germline, CDR1 is LGHNA, CDR2 YNFKEQ. V was clipped by 0 bases and J by 4 bases; unmatched bases: 6. CDR3 length: 16 residues. This CDR3 is CASSQEWGRVYNEQFF. The DNA for the CDR3 is TGTGCCAGCAGCCAAGAATGGGGGAGGGTTTACAATGAGCAGTTCTTC.

This sequence joins TRBV9 and TRBJ1-6, with 10 bases fitting TRBD1. The length of the CDR3 is 15 residues. CDR1 SGDLS and CDR2 YYNGEE come from the germline V gene. The ends lost 2 bases at V and 10 bases at J; junction bases unmatched: 6. CDR3 sequence reads: CASSVTPGQGSPLHF. The CDR3 coding sequence is TGTGCCAGCAGCGTTACTCCGGGACAGGGGTCACCCCTCCACTTT.

This rearrangement joins TRBV6-1 to TRBJ2-5; D perhaps matches TRBD1 (5 bases). The germline CDR1 and CDR2 sequences are MNHNS and SASEGT. The CDR3 is 13 residues long. V shed 4 bases and J shed 5 bases, with 11 bases lying between them. The CDR3 sequence: CASSGQGRETQYF. The CDR3 DNA reads as TGTGCCAGCAGTGGGCAGGGTCGCGAGACCCAGTACTTC.

This chain connects TRBV7-9 to TRBJ2-7; D possibly matches TRBD1 or TRBD2 (5 bases each). This CDR3 is built from 16 residues. The germline V gene encodes CDR1 SEHNR and CDR2 FQNEAQ (reference sequence). Deletions cut 0 bases from V and 7 bases from J, with 19 bases between. CDR3 in DNA: TGTGCCAGCAGCTTAGCGTACTGGACTTCATGGGGGGAGCAGTACTTC. It encodes CASSLAYWTSWGEQYF.

The rearrangement joins TRBV19 to TRBJ1-1; D gene unclear. V was pared by 0 bases and J by 1 base, with 6 bases between. This CDR3 comprises 14 residues. The germline V gene encodes CDR1 LNHDA and CDR2 SQIVND (reference sequence). The chain's CDR3 is CASSIERGNTEAFF. For the CDR3, the DNA is TGTGCCAGTAGTATAGAGCGGGGGAACACTGAAGCTTTCTTT. Looking up the rest from reference TRBV19 and TRBJ1-1 gives the full variable domain: DGGITQSPKYLFRKEGQNVTLSCEQNLNHDAMYWYRQDPGQGLRLIYYSQIVNDFQKGDIAEGYSVSREKKESFPLTVTSAQKNPTAFYLCASSIERGNTEAFFGQGTRLTVV.